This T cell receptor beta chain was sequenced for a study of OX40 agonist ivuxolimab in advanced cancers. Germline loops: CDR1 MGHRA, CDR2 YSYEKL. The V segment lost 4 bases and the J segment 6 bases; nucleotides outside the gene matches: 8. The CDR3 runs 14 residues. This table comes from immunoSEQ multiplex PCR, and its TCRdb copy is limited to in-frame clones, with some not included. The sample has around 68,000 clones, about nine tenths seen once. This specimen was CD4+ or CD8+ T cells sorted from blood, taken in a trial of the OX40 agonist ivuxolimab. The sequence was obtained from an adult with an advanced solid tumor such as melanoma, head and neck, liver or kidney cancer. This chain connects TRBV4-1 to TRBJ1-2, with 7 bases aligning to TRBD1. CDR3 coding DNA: TGCGCCAGCAGCCCGACAGGGTTCGTGCATGGCTACACCTTC. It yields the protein CASSPTGFVHGYTF.